These 4 T cell receptor beta chains came from one sample sequenced in a study of cytomegalovirus exposure and HLA in healthy donors. The PCR was carried out with 60 Vbeta primers and 13 Jbeta primers. Some clones are missing from TCRdb's copy, which holds only in-frame ones; the method was immunoSEQ multiplex PCR. The data contain approximately 200,000 clones, 65% to 90% of them singletons. Sequencing input: PBMCs. The receptor source for this set is a woman aged 45-65 years in good health and CMV-seronegative.

The chain couples TRBV7-6 to TRBJ2-1; 7 bases are a match to TRBD1. This CDR3 has 14 residues. V trimming: 3 bases; J trimming: 16 bases; junction bases outside the gene matches: 15. CDR1 SGHVS and CDR2 FNYEAQ come from the germline V gene. The CDR3 protein is CASSFYPGQHFFFF. CDR3 bases: TGTGCCAGCAGCTTTTACCCGGGACAGCATTTTTTCTTCTTC.

V gene TRBV21-1 combines with J gene TRBJ1-2; the table's D call, TRBD1, was not checked against the DNA. TRBV21-1 is assigned pseudogene status. The CDR3 totals 15 residues. In DNA form, the CDR3 reads TGTGCCAGCAGCAAAGTTGGGACAGGGGGCTGTGGCTACACCTTC. Translation: CASSKVGTGGCGYTF.

The CDR3 bases are TGCGCCAGCAGCTTGGACCCGCGCTCCGGGGACACCATATATTTT. It encodes CASSLDPRSGDTIYF. J is TRBJ1-3 and V is TRBV5-1; D gene ambiguous. CDR3 length: 15 amino acids. Trimming left V 0 bases short and J 8 bases short, with 15 bases between. Per germline, CDR1 SGHRS and CDR2 YFSETQ.

V usage is TRBV28 and J usage is TRBJ2-1; possible D gene TRBD2, 5 bases. CDR3 length equals 16 residues. Trimming shortened V by 8 bases and J by 8 bases, and 25 bases separated the two germline ends. Germline CDR1 is MDHEN and CDR2 is SYDVKM. The CDR3 region is CASSYQTSFDADEQFF. CDR3 bases: TGTGCCAGCTCTTACCAAACTAGTTTTGACGCCGATGAGCAGTTCTTC.